This T cell receptor beta chain was recovered during a study of early T cells in non-severe SARS-CoV-2 infection. Study-wide background: Whole-blood bulk RNA, unsorted, was sequenced, and chains were unpaired.

V dropped 3 bases and J dropped 4; count of bases not matched to a gene: 3. The CDR3 has 16 amino acids. The germline CDR1 and CDR2 sequences are SGHVS and FNYEAQ. Unique molecular identifiers were attached to individual cDNA molecules. TCRdb reprocessed the 5' RACE reads via MiXCR and lists one record per CDR3 protein. The sample records 50,000 to 65,000 distinct CDR3 sequences, about 11% being singletons. Regarding the study as a whole: Missing private and CD4 specificities, VDJdb matching favored anti-spike CD8 responses.

This clonotype was seen a handful of times. Antigen unknown. A much bigger clone sits one base away, suggesting this may be a read error. This TCR was recovered from an adult who was a healthcare worker with PCR-confirmed SARS-CoV-2 infection or an uninfected control (not recorded which). Sequencing used whole blood, obtained at baseline. The chain uses TRBV7-6 and TRBJ1-6; 10 bases map to TRBD1. The CDR3 sequence: CASSFGDRGYNSPLHF. CDR3 DNA sequence: TGTGCCAGCAGCTTCGGGGACAGGGGATATAATTCACCCCTCCACTTT.